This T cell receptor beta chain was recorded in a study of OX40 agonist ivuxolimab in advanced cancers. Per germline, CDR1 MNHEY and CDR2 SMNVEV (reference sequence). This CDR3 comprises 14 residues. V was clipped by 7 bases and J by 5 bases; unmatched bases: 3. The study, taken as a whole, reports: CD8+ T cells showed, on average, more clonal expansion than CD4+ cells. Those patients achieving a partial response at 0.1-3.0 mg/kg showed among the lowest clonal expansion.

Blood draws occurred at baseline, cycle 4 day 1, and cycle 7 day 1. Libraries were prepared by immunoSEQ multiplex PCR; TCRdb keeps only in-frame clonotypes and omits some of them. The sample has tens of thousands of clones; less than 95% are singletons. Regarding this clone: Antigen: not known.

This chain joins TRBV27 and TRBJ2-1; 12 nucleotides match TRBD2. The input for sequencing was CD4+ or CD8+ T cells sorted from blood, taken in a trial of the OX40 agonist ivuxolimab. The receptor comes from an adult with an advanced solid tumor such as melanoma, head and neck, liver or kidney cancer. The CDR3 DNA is TGTGCCAGCATACTAGCGGGAGGCCACAATGAGCAGTTCTTC. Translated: CASILAGGHNEQFF.